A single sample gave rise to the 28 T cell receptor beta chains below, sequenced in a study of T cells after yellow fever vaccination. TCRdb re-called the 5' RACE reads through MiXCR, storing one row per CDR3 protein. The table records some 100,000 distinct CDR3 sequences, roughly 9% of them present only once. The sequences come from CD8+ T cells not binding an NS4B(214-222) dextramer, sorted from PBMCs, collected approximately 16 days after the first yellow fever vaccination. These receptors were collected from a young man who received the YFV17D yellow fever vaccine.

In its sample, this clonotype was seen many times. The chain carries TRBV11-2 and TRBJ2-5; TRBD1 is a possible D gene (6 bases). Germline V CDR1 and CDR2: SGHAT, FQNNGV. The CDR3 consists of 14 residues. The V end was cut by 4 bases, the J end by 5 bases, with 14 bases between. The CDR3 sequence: CASSSPGVWETQYF. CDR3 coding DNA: TGTGCCAGCAGCTCACCAGGGGTTTGGGAGACCCAGTACTTC.

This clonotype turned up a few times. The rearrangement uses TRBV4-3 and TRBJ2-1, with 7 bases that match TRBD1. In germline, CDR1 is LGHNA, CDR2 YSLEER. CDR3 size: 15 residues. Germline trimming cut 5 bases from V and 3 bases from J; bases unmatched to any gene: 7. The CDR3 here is CASSYNRDSYNEQFF. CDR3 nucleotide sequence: TGCGCCAGCAGCTATAACCGGGACAGCTACAATGAGCAGTTCTTC.

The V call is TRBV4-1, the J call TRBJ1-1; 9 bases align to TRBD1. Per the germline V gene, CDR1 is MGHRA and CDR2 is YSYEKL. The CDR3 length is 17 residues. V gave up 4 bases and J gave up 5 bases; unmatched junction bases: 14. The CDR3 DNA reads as TGCGCCAGCAGCCCCCCCAGGACAGGGGATGTTAAGACTGAAGCTTTCTTT. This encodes CASSPPRTGDVKTEAFF.

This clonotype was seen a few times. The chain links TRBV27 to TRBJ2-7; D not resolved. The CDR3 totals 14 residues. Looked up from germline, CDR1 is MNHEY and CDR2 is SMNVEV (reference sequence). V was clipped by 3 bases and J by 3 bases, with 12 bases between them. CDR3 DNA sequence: TGTGCCAGCAGTTTCCGTGCCGAGATCTACGAGCAGTACTTC. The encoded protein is CASSFRAEIYEQYF.

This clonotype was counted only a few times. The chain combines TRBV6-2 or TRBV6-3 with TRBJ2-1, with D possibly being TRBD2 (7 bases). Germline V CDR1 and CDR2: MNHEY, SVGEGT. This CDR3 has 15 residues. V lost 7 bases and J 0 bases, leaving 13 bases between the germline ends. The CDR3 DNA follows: TGTGCCAGCATGGGGAGGGGGGGCTCCTACAATGAGCAGTTCTTC. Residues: CASMGRGGSYNEQFF.

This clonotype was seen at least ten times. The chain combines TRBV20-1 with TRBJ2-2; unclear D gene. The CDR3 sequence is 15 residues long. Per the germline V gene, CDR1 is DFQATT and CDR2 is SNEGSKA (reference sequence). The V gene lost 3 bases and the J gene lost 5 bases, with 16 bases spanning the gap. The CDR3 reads CSARDADRGTGELFF. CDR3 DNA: TGCAGTGCTAGGGACGCGGACCGCGGTACCGGGGAGCTGTTTTTT.

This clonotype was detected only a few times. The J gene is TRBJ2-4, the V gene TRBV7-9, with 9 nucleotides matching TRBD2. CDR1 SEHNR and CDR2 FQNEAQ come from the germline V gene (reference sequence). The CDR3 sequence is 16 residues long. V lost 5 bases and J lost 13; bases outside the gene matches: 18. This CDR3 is CASSTGLASGAGLQYF. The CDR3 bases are TGTGCCAGCAGCACTGGACTAGCGTCGGGGGCCGGTCTCCAGTACTTC.

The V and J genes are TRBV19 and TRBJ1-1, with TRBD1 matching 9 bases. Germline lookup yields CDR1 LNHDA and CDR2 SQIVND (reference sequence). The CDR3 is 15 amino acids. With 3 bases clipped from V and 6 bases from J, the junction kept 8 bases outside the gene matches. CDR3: CASSMRKQGAPEAFF. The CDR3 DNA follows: TGTGCCAGTAGTATGAGAAAACAGGGGGCCCCTGAAGCTTTCTTT.

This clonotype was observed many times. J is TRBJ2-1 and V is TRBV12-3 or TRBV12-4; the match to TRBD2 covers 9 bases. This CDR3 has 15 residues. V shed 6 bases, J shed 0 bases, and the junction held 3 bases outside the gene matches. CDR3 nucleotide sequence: TGTGCCAGCAGCCTTAGCGGGAGCTCCTACAATGAGCAGTTCTTC. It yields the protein CASSLSGSSYNEQFF.

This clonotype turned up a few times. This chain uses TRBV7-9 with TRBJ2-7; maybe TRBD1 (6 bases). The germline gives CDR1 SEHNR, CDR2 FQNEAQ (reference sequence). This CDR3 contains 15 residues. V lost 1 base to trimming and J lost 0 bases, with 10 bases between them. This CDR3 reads CASSLGTASSYEQYF. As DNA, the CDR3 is TGTGCCAGCAGCTTAGGGACAGCAAGCTCCTACGAGCAGTACTTC.

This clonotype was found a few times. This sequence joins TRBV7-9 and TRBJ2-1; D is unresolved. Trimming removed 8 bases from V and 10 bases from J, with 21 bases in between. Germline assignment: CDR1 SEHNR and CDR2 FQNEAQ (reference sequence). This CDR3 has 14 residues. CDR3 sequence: CASGWSGLGEEQFF. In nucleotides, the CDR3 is TGTGCCAGCGGCTGGTCCGGGCTTGGGGAAGAGCAGTTCTTC. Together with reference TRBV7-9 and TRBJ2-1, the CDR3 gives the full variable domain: DTGVSQNPRHKITKRGQNVTFRCDPISEHNRLYWYRQTLGQGPEFLTYFQNEAQLEKSRLLSDRFSAERPKGSFSTLEIQRTEQGDSAMYLCASGWSGLGEEQFFGPGTRLTVL.

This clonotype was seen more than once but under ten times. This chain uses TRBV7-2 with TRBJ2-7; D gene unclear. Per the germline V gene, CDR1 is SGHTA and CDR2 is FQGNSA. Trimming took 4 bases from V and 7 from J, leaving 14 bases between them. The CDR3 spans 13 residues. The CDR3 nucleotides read TGTGCCAGCAGCTCCGCCCCCCCCTTGGAGCAGTACTTC. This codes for CASSSAPPLEQYF.

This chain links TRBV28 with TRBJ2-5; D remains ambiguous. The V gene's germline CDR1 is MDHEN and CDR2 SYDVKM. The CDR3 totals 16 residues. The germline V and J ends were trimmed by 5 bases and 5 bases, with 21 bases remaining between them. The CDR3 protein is CASSQFDAGRWETQYF. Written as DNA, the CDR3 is TGTGCCAGCAGTCAATTCGACGCTGGAAGGTGGGAGACCCAGTACTTC.

The CDR3 loop reads CASSQETGGAGANVLTF. The CDR3 nucleotides read TGTGCCAGCAGCCAAGAGACGGGGGGCGCTGGGGCCAACGTCCTGACTTTC. V usage is TRBV4-2 and J usage is TRBJ2-6; D might be TRBD2 (7 bases). From germline, CDR1 is LGHNA and CDR2 YNFKEQ. Deletions cut 0 bases from V and 2 bases from J, with 11 bases between. The CDR3 sequence is 17 residues long.

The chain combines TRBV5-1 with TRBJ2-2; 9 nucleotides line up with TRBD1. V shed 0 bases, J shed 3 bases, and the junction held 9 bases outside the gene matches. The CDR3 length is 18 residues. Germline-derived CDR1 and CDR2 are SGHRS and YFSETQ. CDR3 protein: CASSLESRDRAHTGELFF. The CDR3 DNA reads TGCGCCAGCAGCTTGGAGTCCCGGGACAGGGCCCACACCGGGGAGCTGTTTTTT.

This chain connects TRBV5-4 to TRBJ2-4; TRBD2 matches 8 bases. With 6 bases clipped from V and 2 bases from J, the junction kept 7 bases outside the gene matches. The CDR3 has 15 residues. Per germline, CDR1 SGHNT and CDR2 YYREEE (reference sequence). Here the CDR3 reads CASNPGGDSKNIQYF. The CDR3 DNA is TGTGCCAGCAACCCGGGGGGGGACTCCAAAAACATTCAGTACTTC.

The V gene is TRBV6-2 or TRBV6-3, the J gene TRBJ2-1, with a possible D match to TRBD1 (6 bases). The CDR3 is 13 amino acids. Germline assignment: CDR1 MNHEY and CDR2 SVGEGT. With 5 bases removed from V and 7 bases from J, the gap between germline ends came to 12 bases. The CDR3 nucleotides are TGTGCCAGCAGTGCCATCAGGGGAAATGAGCAGTTCTTC. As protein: CASSAIRGNEQFF.

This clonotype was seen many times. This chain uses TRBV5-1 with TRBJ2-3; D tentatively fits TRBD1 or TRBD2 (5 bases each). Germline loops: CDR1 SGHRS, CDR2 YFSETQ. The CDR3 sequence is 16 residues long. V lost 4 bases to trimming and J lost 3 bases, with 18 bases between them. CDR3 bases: TGCGCCAGCAGCCCACTCCGGGACGGTGGGACAGATACGCAGTATTTT. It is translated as CASSPLRDGGTDTQYF. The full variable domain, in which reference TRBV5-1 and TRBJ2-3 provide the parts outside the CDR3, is KAGVTQTPRYLIKTRGQQVTLSCSPISGHRSVSWYQQTPGQGLQFLFEYFSETQRNKGNFPGRFSGRQFSNSRSEMNVSTLELGDSALYLCASSPLRDGGTDTQYFGPGTRLTVL.

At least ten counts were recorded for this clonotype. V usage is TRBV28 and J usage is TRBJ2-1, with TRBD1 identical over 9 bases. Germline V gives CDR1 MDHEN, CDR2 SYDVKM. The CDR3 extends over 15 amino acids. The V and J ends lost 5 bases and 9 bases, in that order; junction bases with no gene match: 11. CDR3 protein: CASSIPGTGFLEQFF. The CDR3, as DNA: TGTGCCAGCAGTATTCCCGGGACAGGGTTTCTTGAGCAGTTCTTC.

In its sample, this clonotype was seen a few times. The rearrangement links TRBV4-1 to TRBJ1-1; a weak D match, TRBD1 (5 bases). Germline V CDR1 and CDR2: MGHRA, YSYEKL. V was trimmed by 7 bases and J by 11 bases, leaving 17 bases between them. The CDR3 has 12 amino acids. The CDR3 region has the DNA TGCGCCAGCACCCCGGGGCTAGGGGATGCTTTCTTT. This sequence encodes CASTPGLGDAFF.

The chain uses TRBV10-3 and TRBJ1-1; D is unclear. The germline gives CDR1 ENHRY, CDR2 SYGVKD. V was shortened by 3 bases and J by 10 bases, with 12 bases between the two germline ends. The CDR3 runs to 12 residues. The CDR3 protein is CAISDPKGAAFF. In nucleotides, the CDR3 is TGTGCCATCAGTGACCCCAAGGGCGCAGCTTTCTTT.

CDR3 amino acids: CASTTSGASPNEQFF. Written as DNA, the CDR3 is TGTGCCAGCACCACGTCCGGGGCTAGCCCCAATGAGCAGTTCTTC. This chain connects TRBV5-4 to TRBJ2-1, with D perhaps TRBD1 or TRBD2 (5 bases each). The germline V gene has CDR1 SGHNT and CDR2 YYREEE (reference sequence). This CDR3 comprises 15 residues. V was trimmed by 6 bases and J by 6 bases, leaving 19 bases between them.

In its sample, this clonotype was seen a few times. This CDR3 is CASCPGQGDYGYTF. Here the CDR3 DNA reads TGTGCCAGCTGTCCGGGACAGGGAGACTATGGCTACACCTTC. The V call is TRBV3-1, the J call TRBJ1-2; 9 positions match TRBD1. This CDR3 is 14 amino acids long. CDR1 is LGHDT and CDR2 is YNNKEL in the germline V gene (reference sequence). Trimming took 8 bases from V and 3 from J; bases not matched to a gene: 7.

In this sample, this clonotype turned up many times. This CDR3 reads CASSSDAWEQYF. In nucleotides, the CDR3 is TGTGCCAGCAGTTCGGACGCCTGGGAGCAGTACTTC. The chain employs TRBV12-3 or TRBV12-4 and TRBJ2-7; D unclear. V shed 4 bases and J shed 7 bases, with 11 bases lying between them. The CDR3 consists of 12 residues.

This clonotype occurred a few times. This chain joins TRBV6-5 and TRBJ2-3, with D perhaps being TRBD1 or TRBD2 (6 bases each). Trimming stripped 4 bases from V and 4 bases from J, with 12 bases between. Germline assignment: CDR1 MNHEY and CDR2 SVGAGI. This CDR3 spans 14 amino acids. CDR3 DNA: TGTGCCAGCAGTTCGATCGGGGGCGCAGATACGCAGTATTTT. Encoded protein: CASSSIGGADTQYF.

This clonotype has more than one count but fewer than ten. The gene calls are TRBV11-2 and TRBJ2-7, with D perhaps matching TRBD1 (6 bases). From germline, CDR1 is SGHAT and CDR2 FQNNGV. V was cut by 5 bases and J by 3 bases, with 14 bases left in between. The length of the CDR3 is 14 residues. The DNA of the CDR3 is TGTGCCAGCAGCGGAGTGGGACACCACTACGAGCAGTACGTC. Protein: CASSGVGHHYEQYV.

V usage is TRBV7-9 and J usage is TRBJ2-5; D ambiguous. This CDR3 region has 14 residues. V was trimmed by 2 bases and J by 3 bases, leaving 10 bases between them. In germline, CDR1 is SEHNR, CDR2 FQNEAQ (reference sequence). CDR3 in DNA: TGTGCCAGCAGCTTAAGTTCTAGTGAAGAGACCCAGTACTTC. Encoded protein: CASSLSSSEETQYF.

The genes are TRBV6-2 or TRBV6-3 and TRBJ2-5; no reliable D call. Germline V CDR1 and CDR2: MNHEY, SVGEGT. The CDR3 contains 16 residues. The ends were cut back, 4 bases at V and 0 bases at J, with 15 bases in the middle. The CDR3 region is CASSFTKDHHQETQYF. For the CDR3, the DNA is TGTGCCAGCAGTTTTACGAAGGACCACCACCAAGAGACCCAGTACTTC.